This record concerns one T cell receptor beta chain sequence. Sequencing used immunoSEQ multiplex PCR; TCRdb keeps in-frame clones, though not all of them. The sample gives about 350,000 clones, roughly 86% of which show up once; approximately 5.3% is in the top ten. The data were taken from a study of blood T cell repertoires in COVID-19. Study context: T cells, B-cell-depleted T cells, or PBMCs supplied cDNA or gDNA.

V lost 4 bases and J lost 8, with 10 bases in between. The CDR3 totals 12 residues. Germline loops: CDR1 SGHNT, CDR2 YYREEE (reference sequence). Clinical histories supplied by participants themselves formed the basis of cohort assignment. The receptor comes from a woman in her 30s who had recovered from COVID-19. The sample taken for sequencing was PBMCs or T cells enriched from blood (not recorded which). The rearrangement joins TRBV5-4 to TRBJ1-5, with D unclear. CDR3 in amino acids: CASSAGGEPQHF. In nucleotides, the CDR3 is TGTGCCAGCAGCGCCGGCGGTGAGCCCCAGCATTTT.